The sample holds a few counts of the clone carrying this T cell receptor beta chain. Its antigen is undetermined. This entry comes from a study of T cell repertoires in cytomegalovirus infection. Notes on the study in general: HLA-C-restricted CMV-specific TCR beta clonotypes were dominant in the ex vivo response.

TCRdb called the reads again in MiXCR, with one record for every CDR3 protein. The table lists approximately 750,000 distinct CDR3 sequences, 35% to 45% of them singletons, with under 3.5% in the top ten. CDR3 length: 14 residues. V shed 6 bases and J 5 bases; nucleotides not matched to a gene: 9. This chain joins TRBV12-3 or TRBV12-4 and TRBJ1-2, with 7 bases aligning to TRBD1. The sample taken for sequencing was PBMCs. The receptor was isolated from a human donor in good health (CMV status not recorded). Some clones in this sample may be carry-over from other donors' samples. The CDR3 bases are TGTGCCAGCAGGAACAGGGGAGGTGAATATGGCTACACCTTC. Residues: CASRNRGGEYGYTF.